The 6 T cell receptor beta chains reported below all come from one sample, sequenced in a study of CXCR3-negative and CXCR3-positive naive CD8 T cells. General study findings and limits: CXCR3-positive naive cells had more hydrophobic TRB CDR3s than CXCR3-negative naive cells.

Their cognate antigens are unknown. Preparation of TRB cDNA libraries relied on 5' RACE carrying UMI labels. TCRdb reprocessed the 5' RACE reads and stores each CDR3 protein as one record, lacking DNA. The ten most abundant clones cover 0.53% of a sample with about 60,000 distinct CDR3 sequences. Sequencing was done on a sample of naive CXCR3+ CD8+ T cells from blood. As for subset: CD45RO-CCR7+CD27+CD95- naive CD8+ T cells expressing CXCR3 (TNR3+). The receptors derive from a human donor in good health. Some clones in this sample may be carry-over from other donors' samples.

The V and J genes are TRBV29-1 and TRBJ2-7; absent DNA, TCRdb's TRBD1 call cannot be checked. The CDR3 consists of 13 residues. From germline, CDR1 is SQVTM and CDR2 ANQGSEA. This CDR3 is CSVEWDTTYEQYF.

V gene TRBV7-2 combines with J gene TRBJ2-2; the D call from TCRdb, TRBD1, cannot be confirmed without DNA. Germline CDR1 reads SGHTA; CDR2 reads FQGNSA. The CDR3 contains 16 residues. The CDR3 is CASSSGDFPNTGELFF.

V usage is TRBV19 and J usage is TRBJ2-2; TCRdb's assignment of TRBD1 cannot be checked, as there is no DNA. This CDR3 has 15 amino acids. Germline CDR1 reads LNHDA; CDR2 reads SQIVND (reference sequence). CDR3 in amino acids: CASSLGQGWAGELFF.

This chain links TRBV7-2 with TRBJ2-1; TCRdb indicates TRBD2, and absent DNA this call remains unverified. Germline loops: CDR1 SGHTA, CDR2 FQGNSA. CDR3 length equals 19 residues. CDR3 residues: CASSLLAGGPAVTNNEQFF.

This rearrangement joins TRBV6-2 or TRBV6-3 to TRBJ1-2; checking the TCRdb D call of TRBD1 is not possible without DNA. This CDR3 region has 13 residues. Germline CDR1 reads MNHEY; CDR2 reads SVGEGT. The CDR3 region is CASSYTGQGGYTF.

The chain has TRBV5-1 and TRBJ1-1; TCRdb lists TRBD1, though no DNA is available to test this call. This CDR3 is 13 amino acids long. Germline loops: CDR1 SGHRS, CDR2 YFSETQ. The CDR3 is CASSWTGRAEAFF.